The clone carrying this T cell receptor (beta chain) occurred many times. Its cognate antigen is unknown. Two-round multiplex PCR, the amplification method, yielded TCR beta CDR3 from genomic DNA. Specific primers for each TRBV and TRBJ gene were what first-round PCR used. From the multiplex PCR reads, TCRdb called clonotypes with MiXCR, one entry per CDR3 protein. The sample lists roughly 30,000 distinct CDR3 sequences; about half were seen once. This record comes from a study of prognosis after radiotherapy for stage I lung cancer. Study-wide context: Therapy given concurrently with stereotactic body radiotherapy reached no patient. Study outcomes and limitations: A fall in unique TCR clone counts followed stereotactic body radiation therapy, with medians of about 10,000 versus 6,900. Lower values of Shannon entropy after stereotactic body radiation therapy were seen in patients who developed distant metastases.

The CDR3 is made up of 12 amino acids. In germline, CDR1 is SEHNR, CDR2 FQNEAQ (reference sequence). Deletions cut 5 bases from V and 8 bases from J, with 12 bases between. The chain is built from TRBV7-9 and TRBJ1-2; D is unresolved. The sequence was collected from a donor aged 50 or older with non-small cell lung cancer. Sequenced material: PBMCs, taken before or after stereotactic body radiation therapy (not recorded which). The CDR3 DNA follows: TGTGCCAGCAGCCTTACCCCGGGCGGCTACACCTTC. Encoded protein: CASSLTPGGYTF.